The sequence of this T cell receptor beta chain was determined in a study of technical replicates of blood from a few donors. In this sample, this clone turned up once. Only in-frame clones appear in the TCRdb table, and some are missing; sequencing was by immunoSEQ multiplex PCR. The sample contains around 95,000 clones, around 95% of which appear only once. The sequenced sample was T cells isolated from PBMCs. This receptor was taken from a human donor in good health.

This CDR3 reads CASSISPGGGEQFF. The CDR3 DNA reads as TGTGCCAGTAGTATCAGTCCGGGGGGAGGTGAGCAGTTCTTC. The genes are TRBV19 and TRBJ2-1, with 7 bases identical to TRBD2. This CDR3 has 14 amino acids. The J segment lost 9 bases and the V segment lost 3 bases, leaving 8 bases of the junction unmatched. Germline CDR1 reads LNHDA; CDR2 reads SQIVND (reference sequence).